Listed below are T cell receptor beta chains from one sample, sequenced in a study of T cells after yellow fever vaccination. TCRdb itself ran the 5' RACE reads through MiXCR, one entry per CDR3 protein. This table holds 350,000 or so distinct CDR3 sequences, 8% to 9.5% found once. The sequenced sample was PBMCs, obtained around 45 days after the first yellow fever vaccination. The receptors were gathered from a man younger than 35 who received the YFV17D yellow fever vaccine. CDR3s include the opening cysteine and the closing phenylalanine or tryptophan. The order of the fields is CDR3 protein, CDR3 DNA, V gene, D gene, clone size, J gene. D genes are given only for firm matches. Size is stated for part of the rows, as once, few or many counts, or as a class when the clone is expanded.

CDR3: CASSLYGGLNNEQFF
DNA: TGCGCCAGCAGCCTCTACGGGGGGCTCAACAATGAGCAGTTCTTC
V: TRBV5-1
D: NA
size: NA
J: TRBJ2-1

CDR3: CASRSSGVGTGELFF
DNA: TGTGCCAGCAGAAGTTCAGGGGTGGGGACCGGGGAGCTGTTTTTT
V: TRBV9
D: NA
size: many
J: TRBJ2-2

CDR3: CASSRPLDTTTQNIQYF
DNA: TGTGCCAGCAGCAGACCCCTGGACACTACCACCCAAAACATTCAGTACTTC
V: TRBV4-2
D: NA
size: NA
J: TRBJ2-4

CDR3: CASSLPKTGGNTEAFF
DNA: TGTGCCAGCAGCTTGCCCAAGACAGGGGGGAACACTGAAGCTTTCTTT
V: TRBV5-4
D: TRBD1
size: few
J: TRBJ1-1

CDR3: CAISRDRNQPQHF
DNA: TGTGCCATCAGCCGGGACCGCAATCAGCCCCAGCATTTT
V: TRBV10-3
D: NA
size: NA
J: TRBJ1-5

CDR3: CASSFGRLKNIQYF
DNA: TGTGCCAGCAGCTTTGGACGGCTCAAAAACATTCAGTACTTC
V: TRBV7-8
D: NA
size: few
J: TRBJ2-4

CDR3: CASSVSVAGDPTYEQYF
DNA: TGCGCCAGCAGCGTATCTGTTGCGGGAGATCCAACCTACGAGCAGTACTTC
V: TRBV4-3
D: TRBD2
size: few
J: TRBJ2-7

CDR3: CSLSGGHGGQPQHF
DNA: TGCAGTCTCAGTGGGGGGCATGGGGGGCAGCCCCAGCATTTT
V: TRBV20-1
D: NA
size: NA
J: TRBJ1-5

CDR3: CASSPLEGTGETEAFF
DNA: TGTGCCAGCTCACCGTTAGAGGGGACAGGGGAGACTGAAGCTTTCTTT
V: TRBV18
D: TRBD1
size: many
J: TRBJ1-1

CDR3: CASGSLGGAGETQYF
DNA: TGCGCCAGCGGATCCCTGGGGGGGGCCGGGGAGACCCAGTACTTC
V: TRBV5-1
D: NA
size: many
J: TRBJ2-5

CDR3: CASSQDLADRYGYTF
DNA: TGTGCCAGCAGCCAAGATCTAGCGGACAGATATGGCTACACCTTC
V: TRBV3-1
D: NA
size: few
J: TRBJ1-2

CDR3: CASSLAEGQETQYF
DNA: TGCGCCAGCAGCTTGGCCGAGGGGCAAGAGACCCAGTACTTC
V: TRBV5-1
D: NA
size: few
J: TRBJ2-5

CDR3: CASSLGLGNEKLFF
DNA: TGCGCCAGCAGCTTGGGTTTGGGTAATGAAAAACTGTTTTTT
V: TRBV5-1
D: NA
size: few
J: TRBJ1-4

CDR3: CASSLQGHGELFF
DNA: TGCGCCAGCAGCTTGCAGGGCCACGGGGAGCTGTTTTTT
V: TRBV5-1
D: NA
size: NA
J: TRBJ2-2

CDR3: CSARGTGAFLFEQYF
DNA: TGCAGTGCTAGAGGAACAGGGGCCTTCCTATTCGAGCAGTACTTC
V: TRBV20-1
D: TRBD1
size: NA
J: TRBJ2-7

CDR3: CASSLLQGANNQPQHF
DNA: TGTGCCAGCAGCTTGTTACAGGGGGCCAACAATCAGCCCCAGCATTTT
V: TRBV5-6
D: TRBD1
size: many
J: TRBJ1-5

CDR3: CASLARVRGIQETQYF
DNA: TGTGCCAGCCTGGCCCGGGTACGGGGGATACAAGAGACCCAGTACTTC
V: TRBV11-3
D: NA
size: few
J: TRBJ2-5

CDR3: CASSLASVNTEAFF
DNA: TGCGCCAGCAGCTTGGCCTCGGTGAACACTGAAGCTTTCTTT
V: TRBV5-1
D: NA
size: few
J: TRBJ1-1

CDR3: CSAREVSTDTQYF
DNA: TGCAGTGCTAGAGAGGTATCTACAGATACGCAGTATTTT
V: TRBV20-1
D: NA
size: NA
J: TRBJ2-3

CDR3: CASSPIAGTQYF
DNA: TGTGCCAGCTCACCAATTGCGGGTACGCAGTATTTT
V: TRBV18
D: NA
size: few
J: TRBJ2-3

CDR3: CASSLAHRETQYF
DNA: TGTGCCAGCAGTTTAGCCCATAGGGAGACCCAGTACTTC
V: TRBV27
D: NA
size: few
J: TRBJ2-5

CDR3: CASSLNAGAETQYF
DNA: TGTGCCAGCAGCTTAAACGCGGGGGCAGAGACCCAGTACTTC
V: TRBV11-3
D: NA
size: NA
J: TRBJ2-5

CDR3: CASGRGRAGSGELFF
DNA: TGTGCCAGCGGGCGGGGGCGGGCCGGATCCGGGGAGCTGTTTTTT
V: TRBV3-1
D: NA
size: NA
J: TRBJ2-2

CDR3: CASSPEGAIANYGYTF
DNA: TGCGCCAGCAGCCCCGAGGGGGCAATAGCTAACTATGGCTACACCTTC
V: TRBV5-1
D: TRBD1
size: many
J: TRBJ1-2

CDR3: CASSTIGLHEQYF
DNA: TGTGCCAGTAGTACCATCGGTTTGCACGAGCAGTACTTC
V: TRBV19
D: NA
size: few
J: TRBJ2-7

CDR3: CATSTRGQETQYF
DNA: TGTGCCACCAGCACCCGGGGACAAGAGACCCAGTACTTC
V: TRBV15
D: NA
size: NA
J: TRBJ2-5

CDR3: CASSSAGKVAYEQYF
DNA: TGCGCCAGCAGCTCAGCAGGGAAAGTCGCGTACGAGCAGTACTTC
V: TRBV5-1
D: NA
size: NA
J: TRBJ2-7

CDR3: CASSLEAGGIGNEQFF
DNA: TGTGCCAGCAGCTTGGAGGCGGGGGGGATTGGCAATGAGCAGTTCTTC
V: TRBV5-6
D: TRBD2
size: few
J: TRBJ2-1

CDR3: CASPSRDSEAFF
DNA: TGTGCCAGCCCATCCCGGGACAGTGAAGCTTTCTTT
V: TRBV19
D: TRBD1
size: NA
J: TRBJ1-1

CDR3: CASSFRDRNFQETQYF
DNA: TGTGCCAGCAGTTTCCGGGACAGGAACTTCCAAGAGACCCAGTACTTC
V: TRBV27
D: TRBD1
size: NA
J: TRBJ2-5

CDR3: CATSRGTYEQYF
DNA: TGTGCCACCAGCAGGGGAACCTACGAGCAGTACTTC
V: TRBV15
D: NA
size: many
J: TRBJ2-7

CDR3: CASRTGGRGQPQHF
DNA: TGTGCCAGCAGGACAGGGGGCAGAGGGCAGCCCCAGCATTTT
V: TRBV6-1
D: TRBD1
size: many
J: TRBJ1-5

CDR3: CASSLGQGVKETQYF
DNA: TGTGCCAGCAGCTTAGGGCAGGGGGTGAAGGAGACCCAGTACTTC
V: TRBV7-9
D: TRBD1
size: few
J: TRBJ2-5

CDR3: CASSLTGSRGYTF
DNA: TGTGCCAGCAGCCTCACAGGGAGTCGTGGCTACACCTTC
V: TRBV7-9
D: NA
size: NA
J: TRBJ1-2

CDR3: CASSQGLIAETQYF
DNA: TGTGCCAGCAGCCAAGGGTTAATCGCGGAGACCCAGTACTTC
V: TRBV3-1
D: NA
size: NA
J: TRBJ2-5

CDR3: CSVSTGVPDTQYF
DNA: TGCAGCGTATCGACCGGGGTGCCAGATACGCAGTATTTT
V: TRBV29-1
D: NA
size: many
J: TRBJ2-3

CDR3: CASSGTGQMQETQYF
DNA: TGTGCCAGCAGCGGGACAGGGCAAATGCAAGAGACCCAGTACTTC
V: TRBV6-1
D: TRBD1
size: NA
J: TRBJ2-5

CDR3: CASSDQGAGGYTF
DNA: TGTGCCAGCAGTGACCAGGGGGCAGGTGGCTACACCTTC
V: TRBV12-3/TRBV12-4
D: TRBD1
size: many
J: TRBJ1-2

CDR3: CASSSSGGNEQFF
DNA: TGTGCCAGCAGCTCGTCGGGGGGCAATGAGCAGTTCTTC
V: TRBV6-2/TRBV6-3
D: TRBD2
size: NA
J: TRBJ2-1

CDR3: CASTPSGDNEQFF
DNA: TGTGCCAGCACCCCTTCGGGCGACAATGAGCAGTTCTTC
V: TRBV7-9
D: NA
size: many
J: TRBJ2-1

CDR3: CCASSSGGAGVDTQYF
DNA: TGCTGCGCATCCTCCTCCGGGGGGGCCGGGGTAGATACGCAGTATTTT
V: TRBV20-1
D: TRBD2
size: NA
J: TRBJ2-3

CDR3: CASSDRTYEQYF
DNA: TGTGCCAGCAGCGACAGGACCTACGAGCAGTACTTC
V: TRBV7-8
D: NA
size: NA
J: TRBJ2-7

CDR3: CATSPGRRSTDTQYF
DNA: TGTGCCACCAGCCCGGGACGGAGGAGCACAGATACGCAGTATTTT
V: TRBV24-1
D: NA
size: few
J: TRBJ2-3

CDR3: CSALGVPNQPQHF
DNA: TGCAGTGCCCTAGGTGTGCCCAATCAGCCCCAGCATTTT
V: TRBV20-1
D: NA
size: NA
J: TRBJ1-5

CDR3: CASSPLWGQRSYNEQFF
DNA: TGTGCCAGCAGCCCCTTGTGGGGGCAGCGCTCCTACAATGAGCAGTTCTTC
V: TRBV7-8
D: NA
size: NA
J: TRBJ2-1

CDR3: CASSLGPGDTDTQYF
DNA: TGTGCCAGCAGCTTGGGGCCAGGGGACACAGATACGCAGTATTTT
V: TRBV5-6
D: NA
size: NA
J: TRBJ2-3

CDR3: CASNNLGQGAVQYF
DNA: TGTGCCAGCAACAACCTTGGGCAGGGGGCTGTGCAGTACTTC
V: TRBV12-3/TRBV12-4
D: TRBD1
size: few
J: TRBJ2-7

CDR3: CASKKGSTDTQYF
DNA: TGTGCCAGCAAGAAAGGGAGCACAGATACGCAGTATTTT
V: TRBV28
D: NA
size: NA
J: TRBJ2-3

CDR3: CASSLTSGSNYGYTF
DNA: TGTGCCAGCAGTCTAACTTCGGGTTCCAACTATGGCTACACCTTC
V: TRBV7-2
D: NA
size: NA
J: TRBJ1-2